Listed below are T cell receptor beta chains from one sample, sequenced in a study of blood T cell repertoires in COVID-19. Sequencing was performed with immunoSEQ multiplex PCR; in TCRdb, only in-frame clones are kept and a portion is missing. The sample holds 200,000 to 250,000 clones, 75% to 90% seen once. The sequencing input was PBMCs or T cells enriched from blood (not recorded which). The origin of the receptors is a man younger than 40 who had recovered from COVID-19. The CDR3 runs from the conserved cysteine through the conserved F or W. D genes are given only for firm matches. The size entry is marked missing in some rows and otherwise reads once, few, many or a size class.

cdr3_length: 11; clone_size: few; d_call: NA; j_call: TRBJ1-1; v_call: TRBV28; cdr3_nt: TGTGCCAGCAGTTTAAACTCTCGGGCTTTCTTT; cdr3_aa: CASSLNSRAFF
cdr3_length: 16; clone_size: NA; d_call: TRBD1; j_call: TRBJ2-3; v_call: TRBV19; cdr3_nt: TGTGCCAGCGCACGGTCCCCCGGGACAGTCACAGATACGCAGTATTTT; cdr3_aa: CASARSPGTVTDTQYF
cdr3_length: 12; clone_size: NA; d_call: NA; j_call: TRBJ2-7; v_call: TRBV12-3/TRBV12-4; cdr3_nt: TGTGCCAGCAGTCTAGACAGATACGAGCAGTACTTC; cdr3_aa: CASSLDRYEQYF
cdr3_length: 15; clone_size: NA; d_call: TRBD2; j_call: TRBJ2-3; v_call: TRBV6-2/TRBV6-3; cdr3_nt: TGTGCCAGCAGTTACACTAGCGGGAGGCCAGATACGCAGTATTTT; cdr3_aa: CASSYTSGRPDTQYF
cdr3_length: 19; clone_size: NA; d_call: TRBD1; j_call: TRBJ1-6; v_call: TRBV28; cdr3_nt: TGTGCCAGCAGTTTATTATCTATCCAGGGGGTTTTGGATAATTCACCCCTCCACTTT; cdr3_aa: CASSLLSIQGVLDNSPLHF
cdr3_length: 11; clone_size: NA; d_call: NA; j_call: TRBJ2-1; v_call: TRBV3-1/TRBV3-2; cdr3_nt: TGTGCCAGCAGAGCGGCCTATGAGCAGTTCTTC; cdr3_aa: CASRAAYEQFF
cdr3_length: 15; clone_size: NA; d_call: NA; j_call: TRBJ2-3; v_call: TRBV28; cdr3_nt: TGTGCCAGCAGTGAAGGGGACTGGGGCACAGATACGCAGTATTTT; cdr3_aa: CASSEGDWGTDTQYF
cdr3_length: 16; clone_size: NA; d_call: TRBD1; j_call: TRBJ2-1; v_call: TRBV5-1; cdr3_nt: TGCGCCAGCAGCTTGGGGGGACAGGGGCCTTACAATGAGCAGTTCTTC; cdr3_aa: CASSLGGQGPYNEQFF
cdr3_length: 12; clone_size: NA; d_call: NA; j_call: TRBJ1-2; v_call: TRBV5-6; cdr3_nt: TGTGCCAGCAGCTTGCGAGGGTATGGCTACACCTTC; cdr3_aa: CASSLRGYGYTF
cdr3_length: 13; clone_size: NA; d_call: NA; j_call: TRBJ1-2; v_call: TRBV18; cdr3_nt: TGTGCCAGCTCACCAGACAGGAACTATGGCTACACCTTC; cdr3_aa: CASSPDRNYGYTF
cdr3_length: 13; clone_size: few; d_call: TRBD2; j_call: TRBJ2-2; v_call: TRBV24-1; cdr3_nt: TGTGCCACCAGGTTGGGAGGGTTCGGGGAGCTGTTTTTT; cdr3_aa: CATRLGGFGELFF
cdr3_length: 16; clone_size: NA; d_call: NA; j_call: TRBJ2-1; v_call: TRBV24-1; cdr3_nt: TGTGCCACCAGTGATCGTCCGGGACTGGGAAACAATGAGCAGTTCTTC; cdr3_aa: CATSDRPGLGNNEQFF
cdr3_length: 15; clone_size: NA; d_call: TRBD1; j_call: TRBJ2-2; v_call: TRBV5-4; cdr3_nt: TGTGCCAGCAAACCTTCGACAGGGTATACCGGGGAGCTGTTTTTT; cdr3_aa: CASKPSTGYTGELFF
cdr3_length: 15; clone_size: NA; d_call: TRBD1; j_call: TRBJ2-7; v_call: TRBV5-1; cdr3_nt: TGCGCCAGCAGCGCGCAGGGGGCAAGAAGCTACGAGCAGTACTTC; cdr3_aa: CASSAQGARSYEQYF
cdr3_length: 17; clone_size: NA; d_call: TRBD1; j_call: TRBJ1-1; v_call: TRBV5-1; cdr3_nt: TGCGCCAGCAGCACGAGTCCCGGGACAGGGATCGGCACTGAAGCTTTCTTT; cdr3_aa: CASSTSPGTGIGTEAFF
cdr3_length: 15; clone_size: NA; d_call: TRBD1; j_call: TRBJ1-2; v_call: TRBV6-5; cdr3_nt: TGTGCCAGCATCGCAGGGGGTACCACGTCCTATGGCTACACCTTC; cdr3_aa: CASIAGGTTSYGYTF
cdr3_length: 16; clone_size: NA; d_call: NA; j_call: TRBJ1-2; v_call: TRBV28; cdr3_nt: TGTGCCAGCAGTTTATCACGGACAGAATTGGTGGGTGGCTACACCTTC; cdr3_aa: CASSLSRTELVGGYTF
cdr3_length: 15; clone_size: NA; d_call: TRBD2; j_call: TRBJ2-1; v_call: TRBV10-1; cdr3_nt: TGCGCCAGCAGTGAGGGACTAGCGGGAAGAAATGAGCAGTTCTTC; cdr3_aa: CASSEGLAGRNEQFF
cdr3_length: 15; clone_size: NA; d_call: TRBD1; j_call: TRBJ2-7; v_call: TRBV11-2; cdr3_nt: TGTGCCAGCAGCGTGGGGACAGGGTCCTCCTACGAGCAGTACTTC; cdr3_aa: CASSVGTGSSYEQYF
cdr3_length: 14; clone_size: NA; d_call: TRBD1; j_call: TRBJ1-1; v_call: TRBV5-8; cdr3_nt: TGTGCCAGCAGTCGGGAGACAGGGGACACTGAAGCTTTCTTT; cdr3_aa: CASSRETGDTEAFF
cdr3_length: 14; clone_size: NA; d_call: NA; j_call: TRBJ1-1; v_call: TRBV4-3; cdr3_nt: TGCGCCAGCAGCCAAGAGGGCTTCAACACTGAAGCTTTCTTT; cdr3_aa: CASSQEGFNTEAFF
cdr3_length: 15; clone_size: NA; d_call: TRBD1; j_call: TRBJ1-1; v_call: TRBV18; cdr3_nt: TGTGCCAGCTCACAGGGACAGGGGATGAACACTGAAGCTTTCTTT; cdr3_aa: CASSQGQGMNTEAFF
cdr3_length: 16; clone_size: NA; d_call: NA; j_call: TRBJ2-5; v_call: TRBV5-5; cdr3_nt: TGTGCCAGCAGCTTGTCGCCGGACTCCCAACGAGAGACCCAGTACTTC; cdr3_aa: CASSLSPDSQRETQYF
cdr3_length: 14; clone_size: NA; d_call: NA; j_call: TRBJ2-3; v_call: TRBV13; cdr3_nt: TGTGCCAGCAGCTCCCCCAGCGACACAGATACGCAGTATTTT; cdr3_aa: CASSSPSDTDTQYF
cdr3_length: 13; clone_size: NA; d_call: TRBD1; j_call: TRBJ2-5; v_call: TRBV10-3; cdr3_nt: TGTGCCATCAAGGGACAGGGTGAAGAGACCCAGTACTTC; cdr3_aa: CAIKGQGEETQYF